Following are 24 T cell receptor beta chains from one sample sequenced in a study of control samples from healthy donors and cancer patients. Assay: immunoSEQ multiplex PCR; the TCRdb copy retains only in-frame clones and omits some. Among under 450,000 clones listed, around 90% were seen once. The sequenced sample consisted of PBMCs. These receptor sequences come from a man aged 35-49 years with head and neck cancer.

This chain joins TRBV12-3 or TRBV12-4 and TRBJ2-7; D is uncertain. The CDR3 is 11 amino acids. Trimming took off 6 bases at V and 3 bases at J, with 6 bases between the two ends. CDR3 amino acids: CASSRNYEQYF. CDR3 sequence (DNA): TGTGCCAGCAGCCGAAACTACGAGCAGTACTTC.

With respect to this clone: Mismatch with germline at one junction end may stem from a read error. The chain carries TRBV28 and TRBJ1-4; 8 nucleotides match TRBD1. CDR1 MDHEN and CDR2 SYDVKM come from the germline V gene. The CDR3 is 13 residues long. The CDR3 DNA reads as TGTGCCAGCCAAGGGGGGGACAGGCCAACAGAGGTATTT. Its translation: CASQGGDRPTEVF.

This chain links TRBV6-5 with TRBJ1-5; possibly TRBD1 for D (6 bases). The germline CDR1 and CDR2 sequences are MNHEY and SVGAGI. This CDR3 comprises 14 residues. Trimming pared 5 bases from V and 7 bases from J, leaving 15 bases between. CDR3 bases: TGTGCCAGCAGTCGAAACAGGGTAGAGCAGCCCCAGCATTTT. Translating gives CASSRNRVEQPQHF.

Remarks on this clone: At one end the junction does not follow the germline gene, possibly because of a read error. The V call is TRBV7-7, the J call TRBJ2-3, with 10 bases aligning to TRBD1. Germline lookup yields CDR1 SSHAT and CDR2 FNYEAQ (reference sequence). The CDR3 spans 15 residues. CDR3: CASSTGTGVTDTQYF. Written as DNA, the CDR3 is TGTGCTAGCAGCACCGGGACAGGGGTCACAGATACGCAGTATTTT.

CDR3 protein: CASRGAGRTYEQYF. CDR3 coding DNA: TGTGCCAGCAGAGGAGCGGGGAGGACCTACGAGCAGTACTTC. The chain combines TRBV28 with TRBJ2-7; TRBD2 aligns across 7 bases. V was clipped by 6 bases and J by 2 bases; unmatched bases: 7. The CDR3 spans 14 residues. Germline CDR1 is MDHEN and CDR2 is SYDVKM.

The rearrangement joins TRBV30 to TRBJ1-1; D unclear. Germline CDR1 is GTSNPN and CDR2 is SVGIG (reference sequence). The V end lost 0 bases, the J end lost 10 bases, and 18 bases lay between the germline ends. This CDR3 has 14 residues. The CDR3 loop is CAWSVQDAEPTAFF. In DNA form, the CDR3 reads TGTGCCTGGAGTGTACAAGACGCCGAGCCTACAGCTTTCTTT. The variable domain in full, completed from reference TRBV30 and TRBJ1-1, reads SQTIHQWPATLVQPVGSPLSLECTVEGTSNPNLYWYRQAAGRGLQLLFYSVGIGQISSEVPQNLSASRPQDRQFILSSKKLLLSDSGFYLCAWSVQDAEPTAFFGQGTRLTVV.

This chain links TRBV5-1 with TRBJ2-1, with unresolved D. Between the trimmed V and J ends, which lost 4 bases and 5 bases, there was a span of 10 bases. CDR1 is SGHRS, CDR2 YFSETQ, per germline. The CDR3 spans 13 residues. CDR3 protein: CASSKGLDNEQFF. As DNA, the CDR3 is TGCGCCAGCAGCAAGGGTCTTGACAATGAGCAGTTCTTC. The whole variable domain, remainder taken from reference TRBV5-1 and TRBJ2-1, is KAGVTQTPRYLIKTRGQQVTLSCSPISGHRSVSWYQQTPGQGLQFLFEYFSETQRNKGNFPGRFSGRQFSNSRSEMNVSTLELGDSALYLCASSKGLDNEQFFGPGTRLTVL.

CDR3 bases: TGTGCCAGCAGCTTGGTGGTACAATTTGGCCCTGTGAGGGGAGCTTTCTTT. Amino acids: CASSLVVQFGPVRGAFF. The rearrangement uses TRBV5-6 and TRBJ1-1; D perhaps matches TRBD1 (5 bases). V was clipped by 0 bases and J by 10 bases, with 25 bases between them. The CDR3 length is 17 residues. CDR1 and CDR2 (germline): SGHDT, YYEEEE.

The chain carries TRBV5-4 and TRBJ2-3; TRBD2 matches at 8 bases. V shed 4 bases, J shed 1 base, and the junction held 11 bases outside the gene matches. This CDR3 comprises 17 residues. The germline V gene encodes CDR1 SGHNT and CDR2 YYREEE (reference sequence). The CDR3 sequence: CASSALSGGPGTDTQYF. The CDR3 DNA sequence: TGTGCCAGCAGCGCTCTCTCGGGAGGGCCGGGCACAGATACGCAGTATTTT.

This clone was seen a few times. The chain couples TRBV7-9 to TRBJ1-1; weak D call: TRBD1 (5 bases). Per the germline V gene, CDR1 is SEHNR and CDR2 is FQNEAQ (reference sequence). The length of the CDR3 is 15 residues. Between the trimmed V and J ends, which lost 5 bases and 4 bases, there was a span of 17 bases. The CDR3 DNA follows: TGTGCCAGCAGCGTCCTCCAGGGCGGGGGCACTGAAGCTTTCTTT. This sequence encodes CASSVLQGGGTEAFF.

This clone was recorded a few times. The V and J genes are TRBV18 and TRBJ1-3, with D hard to call. V was trimmed by 0 bases and J by 7 bases, leaving 7 bases between them. The germline V gene encodes CDR1 KGHSH and CDR2 LQKENI. This CDR3 is built from 13 residues. Here the CDR3 DNA reads TGTGCCAGCTCACCACCAGGGCGGAACACCATATATTTT. Amino acid sequence: CASSPPGRNTIYF.

This chain joins TRBV29-1 and TRBJ2-3; D call uncertain. The CDR3 totals 12 residues. Trimming cost V 5 bases and J 0 bases, with 6 bases left between them. Germline V gene data show CDR1 as SQVTM and CDR2 as ANQGSEA. CDR3 sequence reads: CSVHGSTDTQYF. CDR3 in DNA: TGCAGCGTTCACGGCAGCACAGATACGCAGTATTTT.

The J gene is TRBJ1-2, the V gene TRBV13; TRBD1 aligns across 7 bases. J gave up 8 bases and V 0 bases, and 18 bases lay outside the gene matches. This CDR3 has 18 amino acids. Per the germline V gene, CDR1 is PRHDT and CDR2 is FYEKMQ (reference sequence). The CDR3 coding sequence is TGTGCCAGCAGCTTAGGCAGGGCTGTCTCCGGGACAGCTATCGGCTACACCTTC. Encoded protein: CASSLGRAVSGTAIGYTF.

The chain employs TRBV5-6 and TRBJ2-7; 7 nucleotides agree with TRBD1. This CDR3 has 14 amino acids. Trimming removed 2 bases from V and 2 bases from J; junction bases left unmatched: 4. The germline V gene has CDR1 SGHDT and CDR2 YYEEEE. CDR3 residues: CASSFPGQPYEQYF. The DNA for the CDR3 is TGTGCCAGCAGCTTCCCGGGACAGCCCTACGAGCAGTACTTC. Full variable domain (missing parts from reference TRBV5-6 and TRBJ2-7): DAGVTQSPTHLIKTRGQQVTLRCSPKSGHDTVSWYQQALGQGPQFIFQYYEEEERQRGNFPDRFSGHQFPNYSSELNVNALLLGDSALYLCASSFPGQPYEQYFGPGTRLTVT.

As regards this clone: The same CDR3 is also encoded by other DNA sequences in this sample. This chain joins TRBV4-2 and TRBJ1-4, with 7 bases that match TRBD1. Trimming removed 1 base from V and 6 bases from J; junction bases left unmatched: 5. Per the germline V gene, CDR1 is LGHNA and CDR2 is YNFKEQ. The CDR3 sequence is 15 residues long. The CDR3 spells CASSQVSQGDEKLFF. In nucleotides, the CDR3 is TGTGCCAGCAGCCAAGTGTCCCAGGGGGATGAAAAACTGTTTTTT.

The chain joins TRBV5-1 to TRBJ1-1; D ambiguous. This CDR3 region has 15 residues. Germline V gives CDR1 SGHRS, CDR2 YFSETQ. V lost 0 bases and J 4 bases, leaving 13 bases between the germline ends. The CDR3 sequence is CASSLVLGLATEAFF. The CDR3 region has the DNA TGCGCCAGCAGCTTGGTATTGGGGTTGGCCACTGAAGCTTTCTTT.

A few counts support this clone. V is TRBV6-5 and J is TRBJ1-4; D not certain. Trimming stripped 5 bases from V and 0 bases from J, with 7 bases between. The CDR3 runs 14 residues. CDR1 and CDR2 from the germline V gene are MNHEY and SVGAGI. The chain's CDR3 is CASSMGTTNEKLFF. DNA of the CDR3: TGTGCCAGCAGTATGGGGACAACTAATGAAAAACTGTTTTTT.

V is TRBV4-2 and J is TRBJ2-3; a weak D match, TRBD2 (6 bases). The germline CDR1 and CDR2 sequences are LGHNA and YNFKEQ. CDR3 length: 20 residues. V was shortened by 2 bases and J by 2 bases, with 26 bases between the two germline ends. The CDR3 region has the DNA TGTGCCAGCAGCCAAAAATCTCCCCGCTCTACTAGCCGGGTCACAGATACGCAGTATTTT. Its protein product is CASSQKSPRSTSRVTDTQYF.

J is TRBJ2-7 and V is TRBV28, with 7 bases identical to TRBD2. Trimming at V came to 6 bases and at J to 0 bases, leaving 5 bases not matched to a gene. This CDR3 region has 14 residues. Germline V gene lookup returns CDR1 MDHEN and CDR2 SYDVKM. The chain's CDR3 is CASRGGGVSYEQYF. The DNA of the CDR3 is TGTGCCAGCAGAGGCGGGGGAGTCTCCTACGAGCAGTACTTC.

This chain connects TRBV19 to TRBJ2-3; 7 bases map to TRBD1. Trimming cost V 5 bases and J 4 bases; bases outside gene matches: 12. CDR1 and CDR2 from the germline V gene are LNHDA and SQIVND (reference sequence). CDR3 length: 16 amino acids. The CDR3 region is CASSRQGEIVPDTQYF. The CDR3 bases are TGTGCCAGTAGTCGGCAGGGGGAAATAGTTCCAGATACGCAGTATTTT.

The V call is TRBV19, the J call TRBJ1-1, with no clear D. Trimming cost V 8 bases and J 4 bases, with 23 bases left between them. The CDR3 loop spans 16 amino acids. From germline, CDR1 is LNHDA and CDR2 SQIVND (reference sequence). In DNA form, the CDR3 reads TGTGCCAGTTCTCTTATAACGGACGTCGGCGGCACTGAAGCTTTCTTT. It translates to CASSLITDVGGTEAFF.

V is TRBV7-2 and J is TRBJ2-5, with D maybe TRBD2 (5 bases). Germline assignment: CDR1 SGHTA and CDR2 FQGNSA. The CDR3 runs to 17 residues. V was cut by 5 bases and J by 5 bases, with 24 bases left in between. For the CDR3, the DNA is TGTGCCAGCAGCCAAGTGGCAGTGGCTTACACGGGGGAGACCCAGTACTTC. The encoded protein is CASSQVAVAYTGETQYF.

The chain recombines TRBV10-1 with TRBJ1-1; D is possibly TRBD1 (6 bases). This CDR3 has 13 amino acids. With 8 bases removed from V and 0 bases from J, the gap between germline ends came to 10 bases. Looked up from germline, CDR1 is WNHNN and CDR2 is SYGVQD (reference sequence). The CDR3 nucleotides are TGCGCCAGCTCGGGACACGTGAACACTGAAGCTTTCTTT. Encoded protein: CASSGHVNTEAFF.

This chain connects TRBV7-6 to TRBJ1-5, with D maybe TRBD1 (6 bases). V was trimmed by 5 bases and J by 0 bases, leaving 11 bases between them. The CDR3 sequence is 15 residues long. Germline V lookup: CDR1 SGHVS, CDR2 FNYEAQ. In nucleotides, the CDR3 is TGTGCCAGCAGCCCAGGACAGTTTAGCAATCAGCCCCAGCATTTT. It translates to CASSPGQFSNQPQHF.